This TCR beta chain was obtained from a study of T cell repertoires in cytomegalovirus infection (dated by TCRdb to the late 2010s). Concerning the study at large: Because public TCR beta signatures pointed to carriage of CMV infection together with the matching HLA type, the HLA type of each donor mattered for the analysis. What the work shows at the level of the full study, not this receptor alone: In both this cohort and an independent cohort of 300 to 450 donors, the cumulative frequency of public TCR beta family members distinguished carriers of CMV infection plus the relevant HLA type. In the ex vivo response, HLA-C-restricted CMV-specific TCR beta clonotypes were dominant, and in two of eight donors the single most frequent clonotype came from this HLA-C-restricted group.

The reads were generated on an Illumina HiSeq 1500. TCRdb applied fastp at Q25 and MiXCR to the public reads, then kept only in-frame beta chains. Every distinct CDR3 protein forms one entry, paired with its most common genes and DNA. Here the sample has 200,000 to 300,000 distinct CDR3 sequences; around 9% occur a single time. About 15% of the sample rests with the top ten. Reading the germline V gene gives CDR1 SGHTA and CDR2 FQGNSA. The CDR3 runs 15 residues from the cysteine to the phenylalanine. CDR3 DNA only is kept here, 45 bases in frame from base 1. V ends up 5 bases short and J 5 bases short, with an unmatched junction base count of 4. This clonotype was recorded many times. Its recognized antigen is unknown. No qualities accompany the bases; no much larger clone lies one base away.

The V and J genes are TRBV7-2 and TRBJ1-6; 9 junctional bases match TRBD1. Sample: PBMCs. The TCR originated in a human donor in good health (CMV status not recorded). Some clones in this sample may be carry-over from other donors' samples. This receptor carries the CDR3 CASSPGQGNNSPLHF. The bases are TGTGCCAGCAGCCCGGGACAGGGCAATAATTCACCCCTCCACTTT.